The 18 T cell receptor delta chains in this list originate from one sample, sequenced in a study of Vδ1+ human thymocytes. Overall study results and limits: Thymic TRG and TRD repertoires appeared highly polyclonal, with Gaussian CDR3 length distributions.

The template was reverse-transcribed extracted RNA. Multiplex PCR used pooled V-gene forward primers and a constant-region reverse primer to amplify CDR3s. TCRdb re-processed the multiplex PCR reads via CATT. In the table there are roughly 56,000 delta-chain clones, approximately 15% of which are singletons. No antigen has been assigned to these receptors. Sample: Vdelta1+ gamma-delta thymocytes from the thymus. The subset was: FACS-sorted CD3+ TCRalphabeta- TCRVdelta1+ TCRVdelta2- thymocytes. The receptor source for this set is a girl less than two years old who had congenital heart surgery.

The genes are TRDV3 and TRDJ1; no clear D. This CDR3 has 12 amino acids. Between the trimmed V and J ends, which lost 4 bases and 0 bases, there was a span of 9 bases. Germline V gene lookup returns CDR1 TVYSNPD and CDR2 GDNSRS (reference sequence). CDR3 in amino acids: CASPAYTDKLIF. In DNA, the CDR3 is TGTGCCTCACCCGCGTACACCGATAAACTCATCTTT.

The table lists this clone with a few counts. The chain couples TRDV1 to TRDJ1; 8 positions agree with TRDD3. The V segment lost 4 bases and the J segment 0 bases; nucleotides outside the gene matches: 10. The CDR3 extends over 17 amino acids. The V gene's germline CDR1 is TSWWSYY and CDR2 QGS. The CDR3 spells CALGASDWGDYTDKLIF. CDR3 sequence (DNA): TGTGCTCTTGGGGCAAGTGACTGGGGGGACTACACCGATAAACTCATCTTT.

The V gene is TRDV1, the J gene TRDJ1; D assignment may be TRDD2 or TRDD3 (6 bases each). The CDR3 runs to 22 residues. Germline V gene data show CDR1 as TSWWSYY and CDR2 as QGS. V dropped 5 bases and J dropped 0 bases, with 34 bases sitting between them. In DNA, the CDR3 is TGTGCTCTTGGGAACTCCGGCCTTCCCATTCGTACTGGGATTGGGTACACCGATAAACTCATCTTT. Residues: CALGNSGLPIRTGIGYTDKLIF.

This clone was observed a handful of times. The chain recombines TRDV1 with TRDJ1; 10 nucleotides align to TRDD3. Germline V lookup: CDR1 TSWWSYY, CDR2 QGS. The CDR3 sequence is 20 residues long. The V gene end was trimmed by 0 bases and the J gene end by 4 bases; junction bases not matched to a gene: 17. DNA of the CDR3: TGTGCTCTTGGGGAACTAGGGCCCCTTACTGGGGGATCCCGTTTCGATAAACTCATCTTT. Its translation: CALGELGPLTGGSRFDKLIF.

This clone was observed a handful of times. This chain joins TRDV1 and TRDJ1, with D hard to call. V lost 9 bases and J lost 3, with 20 bases in between. Germline CDR1 is TSWWSYY and CDR2 is QGS. This CDR3 is built from 15 residues. The chain's CDR3 is CALRIGGEGPDKLIF. The CDR3 nucleotides are TGTGCTCTCAGAATTGGCGGCGAAGGCCCCGATAAACTCATCTTT.

Comment on this clone: Germline is not matched at one junction end, which may reflect a read error. The chain uses TRDV1 and TRDJ1; D is possibly TRDD3 (6 bases). This CDR3 is 19 amino acids long. Germline loops: CDR1 TSWWSYY, CDR2 QGS. The CDR3, as DNA: TGTGCTCTTGGGGACCGCACTTATAAACTGGGTCCGTACACCGATAAACGCATCTTT. Translating it yields CALGDRTYKLGPYTDKRIF.

This clone has only a few counts. This sequence joins TRDV1 and TRDJ1, with a weak D call TRDD3 (6 bases). This CDR3 is built from 13 residues. Germline CDR1 and CDR2: TSWWSYY and QGS. The CDR3 region has the DNA TGTGCACTGGGCGCTCTGTCAACCGATAAACTCATCTTT. Translating it yields CALGALSTDKLIF.

This clone turned up a few times. This rearrangement joins TRDV1 to TRDJ1; 12 bases map to TRDD3. CDR3 length: 18 residues. J was trimmed by 10 bases and V by 0 bases; bases with no gene match: 15. Germline V CDR1 and CDR2: TSWWSYY, QGS. CDR3 residues: CALGELVVLGDTFIRLIF. In DNA form, the CDR3 reads TGTGCTCTTGGGGAACTCGTGGTACTGGGGGATACTTTCATTCGACTCATCTTT.

As for this clone: This sample includes further DNA sequences coding for the same CDR3. The chain is built from TRAV29/DV5 and TRDJ1; D perhaps matches TRDD3 (5 bases). CDR1 and CDR2 from the germline V gene are NSMFDY and ISSIKDK. The CDR3 totals 14 residues. The chain's CDR3 is CAALGLTGGQKLIF. In DNA, the CDR3 is TGTGCCGCACTCGGGTTGACAGGGGGCCAGAAACTCATCTTT.

The V gene is TRDV1, the J gene TRDJ1, with D maybe TRDD2 (5 bases). Germline CDR1 and CDR2: TSWWSYY and QGS. This CDR3 region has 14 residues. V shed 3 bases and J shed 3 bases, with 11 bases lying between them. CDR3 residues: CALGDHTYADKLIF. The CDR3, as DNA: TGTGCTCTTGGGGACCACACCTACGCCGATAAACTCATCTTT.

This clone was found a few times. The chain uses TRDV1 and TRDJ1, with TRDD3 matching 10 bases. With 4 bases clipped from V and 5 bases from J, the junction kept 25 bases outside the gene matches. The germline V gene has CDR1 TSWWSYY and CDR2 QGS. The CDR3 has 21 amino acids. This CDR3 reads CALGAKHLPGLLGDGEDKLIF. The CDR3 nucleotides are TGTGCTCTTGGGGCAAAACATCTCCCAGGCTTACTGGGGGATGGGGAGGATAAACTCATCTTT.

This clone showed up just a few times. This sequence joins TRDV1 and TRDJ1; D remains ambiguous. Germline CDR1 reads TSWWSYY; CDR2 reads QGS. CDR3 length equals 19 residues. V was shortened by 0 bases and J by 0 bases, with 20 bases between the two germline ends. CDR3 nucleotides: TGTGCTCTTGGGGAACTTCCTCAAAATCAGAGACCCAACACCGATAAACTCATCTTT. Translated: CALGELPQNQRPNTDKLIF.

This clone was counted a few times. This sequence joins TRDV1 and TRDJ1; D may correspond to TRDD2 or TRDD3 (7 bases each). Trimming took 2 bases from V and 2 from J, leaving 33 bases between them. Germline V gives CDR1 TSWWSYY, CDR2 QGS. The CDR3 has 22 amino acids. The CDR3 DNA reads as TGTGCTCTTGGGGAAGTGGGTTCCTACGATTATGGTCGTGGGGGGATTACCGATAAACTCATCTTT. Protein: CALGEVGSYDYGRGGITDKLIF.

V is TRDV1 and J is TRDJ1; 7 bases are a match to TRDD3. CDR3 length: 19 residues. Germline CDR1 reads TSWWSYY; CDR2 reads QGS. Trimming cost V 0 bases and J 0 bases; bases outside gene matches: 13. This chain's CDR3 is CALGELTCLGVGYTDKLIF. DNA of the CDR3: TGTGCTCTTGGGGAACTTACCTGTCTGGGGGTGGGGTACACCGATAAACTCATCTTT.

This clone turned up a few times. The rearrangement uses TRDV1 and TRDJ1; TRDD3 matches at 9 bases. The CDR3 loop spans 24 amino acids. Germline V gene data show CDR1 as TSWWSYY and CDR2 as QGS. Losses at the gene ends were 4 bases for V and 0 bases for J; bases not matched to a gene: 30. This CDR3 reads CALGASGSVPPYWGTPTYTDKLIF. The CDR3 DNA reads TGTGCTCTTGGGGCCTCCGGGAGTGTTCCTCCGTACTGGGGGACCCCAACGTACACCGATAAACTCATCTTT.

The V and J genes are TRDV1 and TRDJ1, with D possibly matching TRDD3 (6 bases). The CDR3 runs 23 residues. Looked up from germline, CDR1 is TSWWSYY and CDR2 is QGS. V was clipped by 1 base and J by 0 bases, with 33 bases between them. The CDR3 sequence: CALGERSSLMGGRGIPYTDKLIF. The CDR3 nucleotides read TGTGCTCTTGGGGAACGGAGCTCTCTTATGGGGGGGCGTGGGATTCCGTACACCGATAAACTCATCTTT.

The chain couples TRDV1 to TRDJ1; 9 bases match TRDD2. Germline V lookup: CDR1 TSWWSYY, CDR2 QGS. The V gene end was trimmed by 5 bases and the J gene end by 0 bases; junction bases not matched to a gene: 25. The CDR3 spans 22 residues. CDR3 nucleotides: TGTGCTCTTGGGAAAGGGCCCCCTTCCTACGTCCGTACGTACGAAAACACCGATAAACTCATCTTT. Protein: CALGKGPPSYVRTYENTDKLIF.

Concerning this clone itself: At one of its ends the junction is not consistent with the germline gene, which may arise from a read error. The V call is TRDV1, the J call TRDJ1, with 10 nucleotides matching TRDD3. CDR3 length: 24 residues. Germline values: CDR1 TSWWSYY, CDR2 QGS. CDR3 sequence reads: CALGELQFPNYGVLGDFYTDKLIF. The CDR3 DNA reads TGTGCTCTTGGGGAACTCCAATTTCCCAACTACGGAGTACTGGGGGATTTCTACACCGATAAGCTCATCTTT.